One T cell receptor beta chain is described in this entry. Per the germline V gene, CDR1 is KGHDR and CDR2 is SFDVKD. With 0 bases removed from V and 7 bases from J, the gap between germline ends came to 2 bases. This CDR3 region has 11 residues. Data came from immunoSEQ multiplex PCR; TCRdb stores just in-frame clones and leaves some out. The sample lists around 120,000 clones, about 92% seen once, with about 1.2% in the top ten. The data originate from a study of T cell responses to AZD1222 COVID-19 vaccine. The rearrangement links TRBV24-1 to TRBJ1-2; D is unclear. This clonotype was obtained from an adult in good health. Sample: peripheral blood, taken on day 0 of AZD1222 vaccination. The CDR3 loop is CATSDLSGYTF. The CDR3 DNA sequence: TGTGCCACCAGTGATTTGAGTGGCTACACCTTC.